These T cell receptor beta chains were read from a single sample in a study of cytomegalovirus exposure and HLA in healthy donors. Clones were read by immunoSEQ multiplex PCR, and TCRdb kept only the in-frame ones, dropping some. This table holds roughly 120,000 clones, roughly 70% found once. Sequenced material: PBMCs. The receptors derive from a man younger than 35 in good health and CMV-seropositive. Each CDR3 is given with its conserved first and last residue. Each record gives: clone size, J gene, V gene, D gene, CDR3 DNA, CDR3 protein. The D gene is left open where the match is weak. Clone size is not always given. Where it is, it says once, few, many or a class for expanded clones.

clone size: NA; J gene: TRBJ1-3; V gene: TRBV7-2; D gene: TRBD1; CDR3 DNA: TGTGCCAGCAGCTCCCGGGACAGGGGGCGGCGAAACACCATATATTTT; CDR3 protein: CASSSRDRGRRNTIYF
clone size: few; J gene: TRBJ2-7; V gene: TRBV28; D gene: TRBD1; CDR3 DNA: TGTGCCAGCAGTCCATCCGGGACAGGGGGCTTCTACGAGCAGTACTTC; CDR3 protein: CASSPSGTGGFYEQYF
clone size: NA; J gene: TRBJ2-1; V gene: TRBV11-3; D gene: TRBD2; CDR3 DNA: TGTGCCAGCAGCTCAGGACTAGCTAGGCCCTACAATGAGCAGTTCTTC; CDR3 protein: CASSSGLARPYNEQFF
clone size: NA; J gene: TRBJ2-3; V gene: TRBV7-2; D gene: NA; CDR3 DNA: TGTGCCAGCAGCCCCGGGGCAGGGAGGTCAGATACGCAGTATTTT; CDR3 protein: CASSPGAGRSDTQYF
clone size: few; J gene: TRBJ2-5; V gene: TRBV15; D gene: NA; CDR3 DNA: TGTGCCACCAGCAGAGGAGGGACTCAAGAGACCCAGTACTTC; CDR3 protein: CATSRGGTQETQYF
clone size: NA; J gene: TRBJ1-4; V gene: TRBV19; D gene: NA; CDR3 DNA: TGTGCCAGTAGGGGGGGACCCCTAACCCGCTCCGATGAAAAACTGTTTTTT; CDR3 protein: CASRGGPLTRSDEKLFF
clone size: NA; J gene: TRBJ1-2; V gene: TRBV28; D gene: TRBD1; CDR3 DNA: TGTGCCACCCAGGGGGATCACTATGGCTACACCTTC; CDR3 protein: CATQGDHYGYTF
clone size: NA; J gene: TRBJ1-2; V gene: TRBV6-6; D gene: NA; CDR3 DNA: TGTGCCAGCAGCCGCAATGTAAGGGGGTCAGGCTATGGCTACACCTTC; CDR3 protein: CASSRNVRGSGYGYTF
clone size: few; J gene: TRBJ2-6; V gene: TRBV27; D gene: NA; CDR3 DNA: TGTGCCAGCAGTCACAGTTCTGGGGCCAACGTCCTGACTTTC; CDR3 protein: CASSHSSGANVLTF
clone size: NA; J gene: TRBJ2-7; V gene: TRBV6-6; D gene: TRBD1; CDR3 DNA: TGTGCCAGCAGTTACGTGGGACAGGGGGCAGGCGAGCAGTACTTC; CDR3 protein: CASSYVGQGAGEQYF
clone size: few; J gene: TRBJ1-1; V gene: TRBV5-1; D gene: TRBD1; CDR3 DNA: TGCGCCAGCAGCTCGATGACAGGGCGTGAAGCTTTCTTT; CDR3 protein: CASSSMTGREAFF
clone size: NA; J gene: TRBJ1-2; V gene: TRBV28; D gene: NA; CDR3 DNA: TGTGCCAGCAGTCTACGGGGTAACTATGGCTACACCTTC; CDR3 protein: CASSLRGNYGYTF
clone size: NA; J gene: TRBJ2-7; V gene: TRBV28; D gene: TRBD1; CDR3 DNA: TGTGCCAGCAGTCACCGGGACAGGGGGCTCGAGCAGTACTTC; CDR3 protein: CASSHRDRGLEQYF
clone size: NA; J gene: TRBJ2-2; V gene: TRBV5-1; D gene: NA; CDR3 DNA: TGCGCCAGCAGCCTCAAGCCCGATATGGCGAACACCGGGGAGCTGTTTTTT; CDR3 protein: CASSLKPDMANTGELFF
clone size: NA; J gene: TRBJ2-2; V gene: TRBV6-5; D gene: NA; CDR3 DNA: TGTGCCAGCAGTTACGAACGGTCCGGGGAGCTGTTTTTT; CDR3 protein: CASSYERSGELFF
clone size: NA; J gene: TRBJ2-5; V gene: TRBV30; D gene: NA; CDR3 DNA: TGTGCCTGGAGTATTGGAGGTGGAGAGACCCAGTACTTC; CDR3 protein: CAWSIGGGETQYF
clone size: few; J gene: TRBJ1-2; V gene: TRBV6-1; D gene: TRBD1; CDR3 DNA: TGTGCCACCTCACAGGGGATCGGCTACACCTTC; CDR3 protein: CATSQGIGYTF
clone size: NA; J gene: TRBJ1-1; V gene: TRBV7-3; D gene: NA; CDR3 DNA: TGTGCCAGCAGCTTCAATCAGAACACTGAAGCTTTCTTT; CDR3 protein: CASSFNQNTEAFF
clone size: NA; J gene: TRBJ2-5; V gene: TRBV11-2; D gene: NA; CDR3 DNA: TGTGCCAGCAGCTTTTCAGGGGCAGAGACCCAGTACTTC; CDR3 protein: CASSFSGAETQYF
clone size: NA; J gene: TRBJ2-5; V gene: TRBV7-9; D gene: TRBD2; CDR3 DNA: TGTGCCAGCAGCACACTTGCGGGGGGGGAGACCCAGTACTTC; CDR3 protein: CASSTLAGGETQYF
clone size: NA; J gene: TRBJ2-3; V gene: TRBV27; D gene: NA; CDR3 DNA: TGTGCCAGCAGTTTGTGGTGCGGCTTT; CDR3 protein: CASSLWCGF
clone size: NA; J gene: TRBJ2-3; V gene: TRBV5-4; D gene: NA; CDR3 DNA: TGTACCAGCAGCTTGGGGCAAATTCCAGATACGCAGTATTTT; CDR3 protein: CTSSLGQIPDTQYF
clone size: NA; J gene: TRBJ2-3; V gene: TRBV7-8; D gene: TRBD2; CDR3 DNA: TGTGCCAGCAGCGGCCGGGACTATCGGGCAGATACGCAGTATTTT; CDR3 protein: CASSGRDYRADTQYF
clone size: NA; J gene: TRBJ1-5; V gene: TRBV6-6; D gene: NA; CDR3 DNA: TGTGCCAGCAGTTACGAACGGCAGCGAAACAATCAGCCCCAGCATTTT; CDR3 protein: CASSYERQRNNQPQHF
clone size: many; J gene: TRBJ1-1; V gene: TRBV6-5; D gene: NA; CDR3 DNA: TGTGCCAGCAGAGAAACACAGGGAATCACAGCTTTCTTT; CDR3 protein: CASRETQGITAFF
clone size: NA; J gene: TRBJ2-1; V gene: TRBV2; D gene: TRBD2; CDR3 DNA: TGTGCCAGCAGTGGTTCAGCGGGGGGGCTCTACAATGAGCAGTTCTTC; CDR3 protein: CASSGSAGGLYNEQFF
clone size: few; J gene: TRBJ2-7; V gene: TRBV28; D gene: NA; CDR3 DNA: TGTGCCAGCAGTTTATATTTACCAGGGGAAGGCGCCTACGAGCAGTACTTC; CDR3 protein: CASSLYLPGEGAYEQYF
clone size: NA; J gene: TRBJ2-7; V gene: TRBV4-1; D gene: TRBD1; CDR3 DNA: TGCGCCAGCAGCCAAGGGACAGGGGGCGGCGATTACGAGCAGTACTTC; CDR3 protein: CASSQGTGGGDYEQYF
clone size: NA; J gene: TRBJ1-1; V gene: TRBV18; D gene: NA; CDR3 DNA: TGTGCCAGCTCACCACAGGGGATGAACACTGAAGCTTTCTTT; CDR3 protein: CASSPQGMNTEAFF
clone size: NA; J gene: TRBJ1-6; V gene: TRBV28; D gene: TRBD1; CDR3 DNA: TGTGCCAGCAATCCAGGGGGTTCACCCCTCCACTTT; CDR3 protein: CASNPGGSPLHF
clone size: NA; J gene: TRBJ2-5; V gene: TRBV27; D gene: TRBD2; CDR3 DNA: TGTGCCAGCAGTTTACTAGCGGGGAGCCAAGAGACCCAGTACTTC; CDR3 protein: CASSLLAGSQETQYF
clone size: NA; J gene: TRBJ1-5; V gene: TRBV9; D gene: NA; CDR3 DNA: TGTGCCAGCAGCGTAGTCAGCGGGGGAGCCCAGCATTTT; CDR3 protein: CASSVVSGGAQHF
clone size: NA; J gene: TRBJ2-5; V gene: TRBV27; D gene: NA; CDR3 DNA: TGTGCCAGCAGTTTAACAGCCCAAGAGACCCAGTACTTC; CDR3 protein: CASSLTAQETQYF
clone size: NA; J gene: TRBJ2-3; V gene: TRBV5-1; D gene: TRBD1; CDR3 DNA: TGCGCCAGCAGCTTGGAGGGGGACAGGGGACCGATCACAGATACGCAGTATTTT; CDR3 protein: CASSLEGDRGPITDTQYF
clone size: NA; J gene: TRBJ1-6; V gene: TRBV30; D gene: NA; CDR3 DNA: TGTGCCTGGAGATCTGACAAGACAAATTCACCCCTCCACTTT; CDR3 protein: CAWRSDKTNSPLHF
clone size: few; J gene: TRBJ1-2; V gene: TRBV27; D gene: TRBD1; CDR3 DNA: TGTGCCAGCAGTCCTCCGGGACAGAGGGGCTACACCTTC; CDR3 protein: CASSPPGQRGYTF
clone size: NA; J gene: TRBJ2-7; V gene: TRBV2; D gene: NA; CDR3 DNA: TGTGCCACCGCTAACGGAGCTCCTGTGTACGAGCAGTACTTC; CDR3 protein: CATANGAPVYEQYF
clone size: NA; J gene: TRBJ1-4; V gene: TRBV7-9; D gene: NA; CDR3 DNA: TGTGCCAGCAGCCAGTCTGATGAAAAACTGTTTTTT; CDR3 protein: CASSQSDEKLFF
clone size: NA; J gene: TRBJ2-3; V gene: TRBV4-2; D gene: NA; CDR3 DNA: TGTGCCAGCAGCCAAGGACAAACGCAGTATTTT; CDR3 protein: CASSQGQTQYF
clone size: NA; J gene: TRBJ1-6; V gene: TRBV19; D gene: TRBD1; CDR3 DNA: TGTGCCAGTAGTTATCGTCCCGGGACAGGAAAAGATCAAAATTCACCCCTCCACTTT; CDR3 protein: CASSYRPGTGKDQNSPLHF
clone size: NA; J gene: TRBJ1-2; V gene: TRBV19; D gene: NA; CDR3 DNA: TGTGCCAGTAGTATAAGGTTCTGGACAAAAGCTAACTATGGCTACACCTTC; CDR3 protein: CASSIRFWTKANYGYTF
clone size: few; J gene: TRBJ1-6; V gene: TRBV5-4; D gene: TRBD1; CDR3 DNA: TGTGCCAGCAGCGTCCGGGACAGGGCCTCACCCCTCCACTTT; CDR3 protein: CASSVRDRASPLHF
clone size: NA; J gene: TRBJ2-5; V gene: TRBV7-2; D gene: NA; CDR3 DNA: TGTGCCAGCAGCCGCAGCGGGCCCGGAGAGACCCAGTACTTC; CDR3 protein: CASSRSGPGETQYF
clone size: few; J gene: TRBJ2-2; V gene: TRBV6-5; D gene: TRBD1; CDR3 DNA: TGTGCCAGCAGTTCGAGTACAGGGGTGGGGAAGCTGTTTTTT; CDR3 protein: CASSSSTGVGKLFF
clone size: NA; J gene: TRBJ2-5; V gene: TRBV6-1; D gene: NA; CDR3 DNA: TGTGCCAGCAGTGGCCTATACAGGGAAGAGACCCAGTACTTC; CDR3 protein: CASSGLYREETQYF
clone size: NA; J gene: TRBJ2-2; V gene: TRBV7-6; D gene: NA; CDR3 DNA: TGTGCCAGCAGGGACACAGACACCGGGGAGCTGTTTTTT; CDR3 protein: CASRDTDTGELFF
clone size: NA; J gene: TRBJ1-2; V gene: TRBV6-1; D gene: TRBD1; CDR3 DNA: TGTGCCAGCAGTACCGCCGGGACAGGAGGAGGCTACACCTTC; CDR3 protein: CASSTAGTGGGYTF
clone size: few; J gene: TRBJ1-1; V gene: TRBV6-6; D gene: TRBD1; CDR3 DNA: TGTGCCAGCAGTGACAGGGGGCAACCAAACACTGAAGCTTTCTTT; CDR3 protein: CASSDRGQPNTEAFF
clone size: few; J gene: TRBJ2-1; V gene: TRBV5-6; D gene: TRBD2; CDR3 DNA: TGTGCCAGCAGCTTGTCCCTTGGTCCAGCGGGGCTCAATGAGCAGTTCTTC; CDR3 protein: CASSLSLGPAGLNEQFF
clone size: NA; J gene: TRBJ2-7; V gene: TRBV28; D gene: NA; CDR3 DNA: TGTGCCAGCCTGATGGCGGGATGGGGCGAGCAGTACTTC; CDR3 protein: CASLMAGWGEQYF
clone size: NA; J gene: TRBJ1-2; V gene: TRBV15; D gene: TRBD1; CDR3 DNA: TGTGCCACCTACGGAGTGACAGGGTACTATGGCTACACCTTC; CDR3 protein: CATYGVTGYYGYTF
clone size: NA; J gene: TRBJ1-2; V gene: TRBV6-1; D gene: NA; CDR3 DNA: TGTGCCGCTGGGGACTTTGACTATGGCTACACCTTC; CDR3 protein: CAAGDFDYGYTF
clone size: NA; J gene: TRBJ2-5; V gene: TRBV6-5; D gene: TRBD2; CDR3 DNA: TGTGCCAGCATCGAAAGACCGGGACTACAAGAGACCCAGTACTTC; CDR3 protein: CASIERPGLQETQYF
clone size: NA; J gene: TRBJ2-3; V gene: TRBV4-1; D gene: TRBD2; CDR3 DNA: TGCGCCAGCAGCCAAACTAGCGGGGGGCCCATCACAGATACGCAGTATTTT; CDR3 protein: CASSQTSGGPITDTQYF
clone size: NA; J gene: TRBJ2-5; V gene: TRBV13; D gene: NA; CDR3 DNA: TGTGCCAGCAGCTTCCAGGGCCGGGAGACCCAGTACTTC; CDR3 protein: CASSFQGRETQYF
clone size: NA; J gene: TRBJ1-4; V gene: TRBV19; D gene: NA; CDR3 DNA: TGTGCCAGTAGTACGACAGGTTGGGATGAAAAACTGTTTTTT; CDR3 protein: CASSTTGWDEKLFF